One and the same sample provided the 25 T cell receptor beta chains below, sequenced in a study of blood T cells in healthy people across ages (dated by TCRdb to the mid-2010s). Receptor amplification or capture employed 5' RACE. The second PCR ran for about 7 to 11 cycles and used a J-beta primer mix along with a sample-barcoded 5' primer. The public reads were reprocessed in TCRdb via fastp at Q25 and MiXCR, keeping in-frame beta chains. Each CDR3 protein appears once, grouped with its most common genes and DNA. The sample table holds 1.5 million to 2 million distinct CDR3 sequences, of which around 40% were seen once. The top ten hold 23% of the sample. Sequences were obtained from blood. The receptors here all came from a human donor in good health.

The chain links TRBV7-9 to TRBJ2-7, with D possibly TRBD2 on 6 matching bases. Deletions cut 7 bases from V and 7 bases from J, with 17 bases between. The length of the CDR3 is 13 residues. Germline assignment: CDR1 SEHNR and CDR2 FQNEAQ (reference sequence). The DNA of the CDR3 is TGTGCCAGCAAACCACTGCGGGGTAATGAGCAGTACTTC. The encoded protein is CASKPLRGNEQYF.

This chain connects TRBV7-6 to TRBJ1-2; D gene ambiguous. Germline V gene lookup returns CDR1 SGHVS and CDR2 FNYEAQ. Trimming left V 4 bases short and J 6 bases short, with 21 bases between. This CDR3 has 16 residues. CDR3 sequence reads: CASSSTAGSVPNGYTF. CDR3 sequence (DNA): TGTGCCAGCAGCTCCACAGCGGGATCCGTCCCAAATGGCTACACCTTC. The full variable domain, its missing parts supplied by reference TRBV7-6 and TRBJ1-2, is GAGVSQSPRYKVTKRGQDVALRCDPISGHVSLYWYRQALGQGPEFLTYFNYEAQQDKSGLPNDRFSAERPEGSISTLTIQRTEQRDSAMYRCASSSTAGSVPNGYTFGSGTRLTVV.

The genes are TRBV12-3 or TRBV12-4 and TRBJ1-5; D is ambiguous. The CDR3 runs 15 residues. The V and J ends lost 6 bases and 0 bases respectively, with 12 bases between them. CDR3 protein: CASRITGYSNQPQHF. The CDR3 DNA reads as TGTGCCAGCAGGATTACCGGGTATAGCAATCAGCCCCAGCATTTT.

This chain joins TRBV7-2 and TRBJ1-5, with 9 bases identical to TRBD1. The CDR3 covers 15 residues. J lost 7 bases, V lost 7 bases, and 11 bases had no gene match. The V gene's germline CDR1 is SGHTA and CDR2 FQGNSA. The CDR3 DNA sequence: TGTGCCAGCACCCTAGGAGGACAGGGGCACCAGCCCCAGCATTTT. It specifies CASTLGGQGHQPQHF. Supplemented by reference TRBV7-2 and TRBJ1-5, the full variable domain reads GAGVSQSPSNKVTEKGKDVELRCDPISGHTALYWYRQSLGQGLEFLIYFQGNSAPDKSGLPSDRFSAERTGGSVSTLTIQRTQQEDSAVYLCASTLGGQGHQPQHFGDGTRLSIL.

This clonotype was observed a few times. This chain links TRBV12-3 or TRBV12-4 with TRBJ1-4; D is ambiguous. Trimming pared 3 bases from V and 5 bases from J, leaving 13 bases between. This CDR3 is built from 15 residues. Written as DNA, the CDR3 is TGTGCCAGCAGTTTTGGGCAGATTGGAAATGAAAAACTGTTTTTT. It codes for CASSFGQIGNEKLFF.

J is TRBJ2-4 and V is TRBV24-1, with 11 bases identical to TRBD1. The end of the DNA is better explained by TRBJ2-5, so the J call may be wrong. Germline CDR1 KGHDR, CDR2 SFDVKD. The CDR3 covers 15 residues. The CDR3 DNA reads as TGTGCCACCAGTGTTCTGGACAGGGGGCAGGAGACCCAGTACTTC. It codes for CATSVLDRGQETQYF.

This rearrangement joins TRBV29-1 to TRBJ2-5, with 7 bases fitting TRBD1. Trimming removed 2 bases from V and 5 bases from J; junction bases left unmatched: 5. The CDR3 has 13 residues. Germline loops: CDR1 SQVTM, CDR2 ANQGSEA. CDR3: CSVESTGDETQYF. In DNA form, the CDR3 reads TGCAGCGTTGAAAGTACAGGGGACGAGACCCAGTACTTC.

A few counts support this clonotype. The V call is TRBV18, the J call TRBJ2-7; 8 bases are shared with TRBD1. The V and J ends lost 4 bases and 2 bases, in that order; junction bases with no gene match: 4. Germline values: CDR1 KGHSH, CDR2 LQKENI. This CDR3 has 14 amino acids. DNA of the CDR3: TGTGCCAGCTCACGACAGGGGTACCCCTACGAGCAGTACTTC. Amino acid sequence: CASSRQGYPYEQYF.

This chain uses TRBV4-1 with TRBJ2-7; 11 bases are shared with TRBD1. The J call may be faulty, since TRBJ2-5 better matches the DNA end. Germline assignment: CDR1 MGHRA and CDR2 YSYEKL. There are 16 residues in the CDR3. The CDR3 sequence is CASSQAGQGDWETQYF. CDR3 sequence (DNA): TGCGCCAGCAGCCAAGCGGGACAGGGGGACTGGGAGACCCAGTACTTC.

The V call is TRBV7-8, the J call TRBJ1-1, with D hard to call. The germline V gene encodes CDR1 SGHVS and CDR2 FQNEAQ. V was pared by 4 bases and J by 3 bases, with 9 bases between. The CDR3 totals 13 residues. The CDR3 nucleotides are TGTGCCAGCAGCTCAAATACGGACACTGAAGCTTTCTTT. Amino acid sequence: CASSSNTDTEAFF.

This clonotype has only a few counts. This rearrangement joins TRBV12-3 or TRBV12-4 to TRBJ1-2; TRBD1 aligns across 9 bases. V was clipped by 3 bases and J by 2 bases; unmatched bases: 4. This CDR3 is built from 15 residues. DNA for the CDR3: TGTGCCAGCAGTTTCGGGACAGGGCAGAACTATGGCTACACCTTC. Translated: CASSFGTGQNYGYTF.

In its sample, this clonotype was seen a few times. The chain employs TRBV4-1 and TRBJ2-7; 9 bases fit TRBD1. This CDR3 spans 13 amino acids. The V gene end was trimmed by 4 bases and the J gene end by 7 bases; junction bases not matched to a gene: 5. CDR1 MGHRA and CDR2 YSYEKL come from the germline V gene. CDR3 protein: CASSLHRGQEQYF. CDR3 bases: TGCGCCAGCAGCCTCCACAGGGGGCAAGAGCAGTACTTC.

The rearrangement joins TRBV4-3 to TRBJ2-2; maybe TRBD2 (6 bases). Trimming pared 2 bases from V and 2 bases from J, leaving 12 bases between. This CDR3 is built from 16 residues. Germline CDR1 is LGHNA and CDR2 is YSLEER. The CDR3 loop reads CASSQFSGTNTGELFF. CDR3 sequence (DNA): TGCGCCAGCAGCCAATTTTCAGGGACTAACACCGGGGAGCTGTTTTTT.

The V gene is TRBV14, the J gene TRBJ1-2; D uncertain. V shed 1 base and J shed 13 bases, with 13 bases lying between them. This CDR3 comprises 12 residues. CDR1 and CDR2 (germline): SGHDN, FVKESK. The DNA for the CDR3 is TGTGCCAGCAGCCAAGGAACAGCCGGGATCACCTTC. This translates into CASSQGTAGITF. The full variable domain, in which reference TRBV14 and TRBJ1-2 provide the parts outside the CDR3, is EAGVTQFPSHSVIEKGQTVTLRCDPISGHDNLYWYRRVMGKEIKFLLHFVKESKQDESGMPNNRFLAERTGGTYSTLKVQPAELEDSGVYFCASSQGTAGITFGSGTRLTVV.

V gene TRBV7-2 combines with J gene TRBJ1-3, with a tentative D call TRBD1 (6 bases). V dropped 0 bases and J dropped 4 bases, with 7 bases sitting between them. Germline V gene data show CDR1 as SGHTA and CDR2 as FQGNSA. The CDR3 is 14 amino acids. CDR3: CASSLAGGGNTIYF. The CDR3 DNA sequence: TGTGCCAGCAGCTTAGCGGGGGGCGGAAACACCATATATTTT.

The chain uses TRBV20-1 and TRBJ2-5; 8 nucleotides match TRBD2. The assigned J gene may be wrong: the sequence end matches TRBJ2-1 better. The germline gives CDR1 DFQATT, CDR2 SNEGSKA (reference sequence). The CDR3 covers 15 residues. The CDR3 DNA reads TGCAGTGTCGAGAAGTCGGGGGGGCCGGTGGAGACCCAGTTCTTC. Translating it yields CSVEKSGGPVETQFF.

The rearrangement joins TRBV29-1 to TRBJ1-2; TRBD1 aligns across 7 bases. Per the germline V gene, CDR1 is SQVTM and CDR2 is ANQGSEA. V lost 6 bases, J lost 4 bases, and 8 bases stayed unmatched. The CDR3 is made up of 13 amino acids. In DNA, the CDR3 is TGCAGCGTAAAGGGACAGACGACCTATGGCTACACCTTC. It is translated as CSVKGQTTYGYTF.

V usage is TRBV18 and J usage is TRBJ1-1; 7 bases align to TRBD1. Germline assignment: CDR1 KGHSH and CDR2 LQKENI. With 5 bases clipped from V and 3 bases from J, the junction kept 3 bases outside the gene matches. The CDR3 is 13 residues long. Here the CDR3 reads CASSGTEDTEAFF. The CDR3, as DNA: TGTGCCAGCTCAGGGACAGAGGACACTGAAGCTTTCTTT.

This clonotype was seen only a few times. The chain links TRBV29-1 to TRBJ2-1, with 7 bases identical to TRBD2. Germline CDR1 SQVTM, CDR2 ANQGSEA. V dropped 4 bases and J dropped 4; count of bases not matched to a gene: 7. This CDR3 spans 14 amino acids. DNA for the CDR3: TGCAGCGTTGGCCGGCAGGGAGGGTACAATGAGCAGTTCTTC. This gives the protein CSVGRQGGYNEQFF.

The V gene is TRBV10-3, the J gene TRBJ1-2; D remains unclear. The V gene's germline CDR1 is ENHRY and CDR2 SYGVKD. This CDR3 is built from 14 residues. Deletions cut 3 bases from V and 3 bases from J, with 11 bases between. The CDR3 DNA sequence: TGTGCCATCAGTGACAGGCAGAACTACTATGGCTACACCTTC. Its protein is CAISDRQNYYGYTF.

J is TRBJ1-2 and V is TRBV7-9, with D unresolved. The CDR3 is 13 amino acids. Germline V CDR1 and CDR2: SEHNR, FQNEAQ (reference sequence). Trimming left V 1 base short and J 8 bases short, with 11 bases between. The CDR3 reads CASSLVENGGYTF. In nucleotides, the CDR3 is TGTGCCAGCAGCTTAGTAGAAAATGGCGGCTACACCTTC.

The chain couples TRBV5-1 to TRBJ2-7; D tentatively fits TRBD1 or TRBD2 (5 bases each). Trimming took 5 bases from V and 4 from J, leaving 13 bases between them. Germline CDR1 is SGHRS and CDR2 is YFSETQ. CDR3 size: 13 residues. The CDR3 region is CASRAGALYEQYF. In DNA, the CDR3 is TGCGCCAGCAGAGCCGGGGCCTTATACGAGCAGTACTTC. Full variable domain (rest looked up from reference TRBV5-1 and TRBJ2-7): KAGVTQTPRYLIKTRGQQVTLSCSPISGHRSVSWYQQTPGQGLQFLFEYFSETQRNKGNFPGRFSGRQFSNSRSEMNVSTLELGDSALYLCASRAGALYEQYFGPGTRLTVT.

The V gene is TRBV10-3, the J gene TRBJ2-3; TRBD2 matches at 8 bases. CDR3 length: 15 residues. V gave up 10 bases and J gave up 2 bases; unmatched junction bases: 11. Germline-derived CDR1 and CDR2 are ENHRY and SYGVKD. The CDR3 DNA follows: TGTGCCACCACGTTTCTTAGCGGGACCACAGATACGCAGTATTTT. Encoded protein: CATTFLSGTTDTQYF.

V is TRBV5-1 and J is TRBJ2-1, with 8 bases lining up with TRBD1. The junction had 5 bases not matched to a gene; V was cut back by 4 bases and J by 2 bases. The CDR3 runs 15 residues. Germline-derived CDR1 and CDR2 are SGHRS and YFSETQ. The CDR3 DNA reads as TGCGCCAGCAGCCCCTGGGACAGGACCTACAATGAGCAGTTCTTC. It is translated as CASSPWDRTYNEQFF.

The chain is built from TRBV14 and TRBJ1-1; D unclear. V lost 6 bases and J 0 bases, leaving 20 bases between the germline ends. This CDR3 is 17 amino acids long. Per the germline V gene, CDR1 is SGHDN and CDR2 is FVKESK. The CDR3 bases are TGTGCCAGCAGTCTTCGACCACTCGTTTTCATGAACACTGAAGCTTTCTTT. Its protein product is CASSLRPLVFMNTEAFF. The whole variable domain, filled in from reference TRBV14 and TRBJ1-1, reads EAGVTQFPSHSVIEKGQTVTLRCDPISGHDNLYWYRRVMGKEIKFLLHFVKESKQDESGMPNNRFLAERTGGTYSTLKVQPAELEDSGVYFCASSLRPLVFMNTEAFFGQGTRLTVV.